The present entry profiles one T cell receptor (beta chain) with its context. Its antigen is not identified. The sample belongs to a study of early stage breast cancer tumors. Here immunoSEQ multiplex PCR was the method, and the copy in TCRdb shows in-frame clones only, minus some. The table lists 3,000 to 4,000 clones, 64% of them singletons. Findings of the study overall: Most shared enriched TCRB sequences were commonly generated ones.

V was clipped by 6 bases and J by 0 bases; unmatched bases: 6. Germline V gene data show CDR1 as MGHRA and CDR2 as YSYEKL. The CDR3 spans 18 residues. Sequenced sample: breast tumor tissue. This chain joins TRBV4-1 and TRBJ2-1; TRBD2 matches 15 bases. The sequence was collected from a person aged 40-50 years with breast cancer. The CDR3 region has the DNA TGCGCCAGCAGACCCGGGACTAGCGGGAGGAGCTCCTACAATGAGCAGTTCTTC. Its translation is CASRPGTSGRSSYNEQFF.